These T cell receptor beta chains were read from a single sample in a study of spatial heterogeneity in lung cancer. TCRdb reanalysed the 5' RACE reads using MiXCR and keeps one entry per CDR3 protein. The sample includes under 13,000 distinct CDR3 sequences, around a quarter of them seen just once. Sequencing used PBMCs, obtained at surgery. The receptors shown here come from a female donor with early-stage non-small cell lung cancer. Each CDR3 is given with its conserved first and last residue. The D gene is left open where the match is weak. Not every row has a clone size; where given, it reads once, few, many or a size class.

TRBV20-1	.	11	TRBJ1-6	.	CSASTNSPLHF	TGCAGTGCTAGTACCAATTCACCCCTCCACTTT
TRBV6-1	many	15	TRBJ2-1	.	CASSEAGDQAALQFF	TGTGCCAGCAGTGAAGCGGGGGACCAGGCAGCGCTCCAGTTCTTC
TRBV3-1	few	16	TRBJ1-6	.	CASSQVWGSYNSPLHF	TGTGCCAGCAGCCAAGTATGGGGTTCCTATAATTCACCCCTCCACTTT
TRBV6-5	medium-sized	14	TRBJ2-7	.	CASRLLPIGEEQYF	TGTGCCAGCAGGCTACTACCAATAGGTGAGGAGCAGTACTTC
TRBV7-2	.	14	TRBJ2-5	TRBD2	CASSGREAQETQYF	TGTGCCAGCAGCGGTCGGGAGGCCCAAGAGACCCAGTACTTC
TRBV28	medium-sized	17	TRBJ1-4	.	CASRQNRIQATNEKLFF	TGTGCCAGCAGACAGAACAGGATCCAAGCAACTAATGAAAAACTGTTTTTT
TRBV10-2	.	12	TRBJ1-1	.	CASSWGNTEAFF	TGCGCCAGCAGTTGGGGTAACACTGAAGCTTTCTTT
TRBV6-2/TRBV6-3	.	15	TRBJ2-1	.	CASSLEGAGYNEQFF	TGTGCCAGCAGTTTGGAGGGGGCGGGGTACAATGAGCAGTTCTTC
TRBV20-1	medium-sized	14	TRBJ2-7	.	CSASRSASVNEQYF	TGCAGTGCTAGTCGCTCCGCATCCGTAAACGAGCAGTACTTC
TRBV4-3	many	16	TRBJ2-1	TRBD2	CASSETSGSLGDEQFF	TGCGCCAGCAGCGAGACTAGCGGGAGTCTTGGGGATGAGCAGTTCTTC
TRBV28	.	14	TRBJ2-6	.	CASQGRSGANVLSF	TGTGCCAGTCAAGGACGTAGTGGGGCCAACGTCCTGTCTTTC
TRBV20-1	medium-sized	13	TRBJ1-1	.	CSASQGKVTEAFF	TGCAGTGCTTCCCAGGGGAAAGTCACTGAAGCTTTCTTT
TRBV7-6	many	13	TRBJ2-5	.	CASSLAMIETQYF	TGTGCCAGCAGCTTAGCGATGATTGAGACCCAGTACTTC
TRBV4-1	.	14	TRBJ2-7	.	CASSLTVLAYEQYF	TGCGCCAGCAGCCTGACAGTTCTAGCCTACGAGCAGTACTTC
TRBV6-2/TRBV6-3	few	18	TRBJ2-1	TRBD2	CASSSVPGLAGAYNEQFF	TGTGCCAGCAGTTCCGTCCCGGGACTAGCGGGGGCCTACAATGAGCAGTTCTTC
TRBV19	.	15	TRBJ2-2	TRBD2	CASRGLAENTGELFF	TGTGCCAGTCGGGGACTAGCGGAGAACACCGGGGAGCTGTTTTTT
TRBV29-1	.	16	TRBJ2-1	TRBD2	CSVGGPSGRTLREQFF	TGCAGCGTTGGGGGCCCTAGCGGGAGGACCCTTCGGGAGCAGTTCTTC
TRBV10-1	few	15	TRBJ2-3	TRBD1	CASSEGQGTTDTQYF	TGCGCCAGCAGTGAGGGACAGGGTACCACAGATACGCAGTATTTT
TRBV14	.	18	TRBJ2-1	TRBD2	CASSQDGLAAISYNEQFF	TGTGCCAGCAGCCAAGATGGGCTAGCGGCTATCTCCTACAATGAGCAGTTCTTC
TRBV2	many	16	TRBJ2-1	.	CASSEPTGTTGNEQFF	TGTGCCAGCAGTGAACCCACCGGGACAACGGGAAATGAGCAGTTCTTC
TRBV10-2	.	13	TRBJ2-1	.	CASRSGTRGEQFF	TGCGCCAGCAGGTCCGGGACCCGGGGTGAGCAGTTCTTC
TRBV20-1	many	16	TRBJ2-3	.	CSARDLRASPTDTQYF	TGCAGTGCTAGAGATCTACGGGCTAGCCCCACAGATACGCAGTATTTT
TRBV28	.	15	TRBJ2-1	TRBD1	CASSATGTGLNEQFF	TGTGCCAGCAGTGCCACCGGGACAGGGTTAAATGAGCAGTTCTTC
TRBV12-3/TRBV12-4	few	13	TRBJ1-2	.	CASSLQGSYGYTF	TGTGCCAGCAGTTTACAGGGAAGCTATGGCTACACCTTC
TRBV6-1	medium-sized	13	TRBJ2-1	.	CASSEAGDNEQFF	TGTGCCAGCAGTGAAGCGGGGGACAATGAGCAGTTCTTC
TRBV7-6	.	16	TRBJ2-5	TRBD1	CASSTPGTGGGETQYF	TGTGCCAGCAGCACGCCCGGGACAGGGGGAGGGGAGACCCAGTACTTC
TRBV6-2/TRBV6-3	many	15	TRBJ1-1	TRBD1	CASSYGTVEHTEAFF	TGTGCCAGCAGTTACGGGACAGTAGAGCACACTGAAGCTTTCTTT
TRBV7-2	.	15	TRBJ2-1	TRBD2	CASSSPGLALDEQFF	TGTGCCAGCAGCTCCCCGGGACTAGCCCTTGATGAGCAGTTCTTC
TRBV20-1	.	14	TRBJ2-5	TRBD2	CSARPAGGQETQYF	TGCAGTGCTAGGCCAGCGGGAGGGCAAGAGACCCAGTACTTC
TRBV7-6	.	13	TRBJ1-1	.	CASSADLNTEAFF	TGTGCCAGCAGCGCCGACCTGAACACTGAAGCTTTCTTT
TRBV7-8	.	15	TRBJ1-3	.	CASSLVAFSGNTIYF	TGTGCCAGCAGCTTAGTAGCCTTCTCTGGAAACACCATATATTTT
TRBV20-1	.	12	TRBJ2-1	.	CSAGSSYNEQFF	TGCAGTGCTGGGTCGTCCTACAATGAGCAGTTCTTC
TRBV6-5	.	13	TRBJ1-6	.	CASSYEGGSPLHF	TGTGCCAGCAGTTACGAGGGCGGTTCACCCCTCCACTTT
TRBV9	.	14	TRBJ2-7	TRBD2	CASARSSGNYEQYF	TGTGCCAGCGCCAGGTCTAGCGGGAACTACGAGCAGTACTTC
TRBV4-2	.	18	TRBJ2-6	TRBD1	CASSQEGTDFAGANVLTF	TGTGCCAGCAGCCAAGAGGGGACAGACTTTGCTGGGGCCAACGTCCTGACTTTC
TRBV12-3/TRBV12-4	few	15	TRBJ1-4	.	CASSSQGGTNEKLFF	TGTGCCAGCAGTTCCCAGGGAGGTACTAATGAAAAACTGTTTTTT
TRBV7-3	.	14	TRBJ1-2	TRBD1	CASSSSDRADGYTF	TGTGCCAGCAGCTCCTCGGACAGGGCGGATGGCTACACCTTC
TRBV7-6	many	15	TRBJ1-1	.	CASSSRTAPNTEAFF	TGTGCCAGCAGCTCCAGGACAGCACCGAACACTGAAGCTTTCTTT